This section outlines one T cell receptor beta chain sequence together with its context. Its antigen remains unknown. The entry originates in a study of cytomegalovirus exposure and HLA in healthy donors. Primers included in the PCR were 60 Vbeta and 13 Jbeta primers. TCRdb's table, derived via immunoSEQ multiplex PCR, lists solely in-frame clones and lacks some. There are about 130,000 clones in the sample; more than 75% occur only once, and about 2% lies in the top ten. V was shortened by 7 bases and J by 3 bases, with 18 bases between the two germline ends. Germline V lookup: CDR1 LNHDA, CDR2 SQIVND (reference sequence). CDR3 length: 15 residues. Study-wide results and caveats: A list of approximately 160 TCR beta chains associated with cytomegalovirus was given.

This clonotype was sampled from a man between 25 and 39 years old in good health and CMV-seronegative. Sequencing used PBMCs. The chain carries TRBV19 and TRBJ1-2; tentatively, D is TRBD1 (5 bases). CDR3 sequence reads: CASIGYLQGDYGYTF. CDR3 bases: TGTGCCAGTATCGGGTATCTGCAGGGCGACTATGGCTACACCTTC. Looking up the rest from reference TRBV19 and TRBJ1-2 gives the full variable domain: DGGITQSPKYLFRKEGQNVTLSCEQNLNHDAMYWYRQDPGQGLRLIYYSQIVNDFQKGDIAEGYSVSREKKESFPLTVTSAQKNPTAFYLCASIGYLQGDYGYTFGSGTRLTVV.